These T cell receptor beta chains were read from a single sample in a study of blood T cell repertoires in COVID-19. Assay: immunoSEQ multiplex PCR; the TCRdb copy retains only in-frame clones and omits some. The sample shows 75,000 to 90,000 clones, around nine tenths of them seen only once. The sample comprised peripheral blood. All receptors derive from a human donor in a cohort sampled during active COVID-19. Both conserved end residues are part of each CDR3. D genes are given only for firm matches. Expanded clones get a size class; other rows say once, few or many, or leave the size out.

>TRBV4-3|TRBD1|TRBJ1-1|NA
CASSDGTVNTEAFF
TGCGCCAGTTCCGACGGGACAGTGAACACTGAAGCTTTCTTT
>TRBV5-1|NA|TRBJ2-7|NA
CASSPTAGSYEQYF
TGCGCCAGCAGCCCCACCGCAGGTTCCTACGAGCAGTACTTC
>TRBV27|TRBD2|TRBJ2-5|NA
CASSPRLSSGGEESQYF
TGTGCCAGCAGCCCTAGGTTGTCTAGCGGGGGGGAAGAGAGCCAGTACTTC
>TRBV14|NA|TRBJ1-5|NA
CASSGGSNQPQHF
TGTGCCAGCAGCGGCGGTAGCAATCAGCCCCAGCATTTT
>TRBV4-1|NA|TRBJ1-5|few
CASSQIGQPQHF
TGCGCCAGCAGCCAAATCGGTCAGCCCCAGCATTTT
>TRBV4-3|TRBD2|TRBJ2-5|NA
CASSQDRMTGGPGTQYF
TGCGCCAGCAGCCAAGATAGAATGACGGGGGGGCCAGGGACCCAGTACTTC
>TRBV6-2/TRBV6-3|TRBD2|TRBJ2-7|NA
CASSYVSGGSGEQYF
TGTGCCAGCAGTTACGTTAGCGGGGGGAGCGGCGAGCAGTACTTC
>TRBV19|NA|TRBJ2-2|NA
CASSPRGGYTGELFF
TGTGCCAGTAGTCCTAGGGGGGGTTACACCGGGGAGCTGTTTTTT
>TRBV30|NA|TRBJ1-3|NA
CAWGEFSSGNTIYF
TGTGCCTGGGGCGAGTTCTCCTCTGGAAACACCATATATTTT
>TRBV29-1|NA|TRBJ1-2|NA
CSVEAQAIANYGYTF
TGCAGCGTTGAAGCCCAGGCCATAGCTAACTATGGCTACACCTTC
>TRBV4-1|TRBD1|TRBJ2-7|few
CASSQDPGQDYEQYF
TGCGCCAGCAGCCAAGACCCCGGACAGGACTACGAGCAGTACTTC
>TRBV5-1|NA|TRBJ2-5|once
CASKGEETQYF
TGCGCCAGCAAGGGGGAAGAGACCCAGTACTTC
>TRBV5-4|NA|TRBJ1-2|NA
CASSLDRERGYTF
TGTGCCAGCAGCTTGGACAGGGAGAGGGGCTACACCTTC
>TRBV14|NA|TRBJ2-5|NA
CASSQERGIVQETQYF
TGTGCCAGCAGCCAAGAGCGGGGCATAGTTCAAGAGACCCAGTACTTC
>TRBV5-1|TRBD2|TRBJ2-7|NA
CASSFRGVSEQYF
TGCGCCAGCAGCTTTCGGGGGGTCTCCGAGCAGTACTTC
>TRBV5-6|NA|TRBJ2-3|NA
CASSLGLHFTDTQYF
TGTGCCAGCAGCTTAGGACTACATTTCACAGATACGCAGTATTTT
>TRBV19|TRBD1|TRBJ1-4|NA
CASSQSTGYNEKLFF
TGTGCCAGTAGTCAATCGACAGGGTATAATGAAAAACTGTTTTTT
>TRBV5-1|TRBD2|TRBJ2-5|NA
CASSLGSGGLGETQYF
TGCGCCAGCAGCTTGGGAAGCGGGGGGTTAGGGGAGACCCAGTACTTC
>TRBV7-2|NA|TRBJ1-1|once
CASSLAGTLALSTEAFF
TGTGCCAGCAGCTTAGCGGGGACACTTGCCCTCAGCACTGAAGCTTTCTTT
>TRBV5-1|NA|TRBJ2-3|NA
CASSLEEQGGLGTDTQYF
TGCGCCAGCAGCTTGGAAGAACAGGGCGGCTTAGGCACAGATACGCAGTATTTT
>TRBV7-7|TRBD2|TRBJ2-1|NA
CASSLDPFAAGEDNEQFF
TGTGCTAGCAGCTTAGACCCCTTTGCAGCGGGGGAAGACAATGAGCAGTTCTTC
>TRBV7-2|NA|TRBJ2-2|NA
CASSLAQSGELFF
TGTGCCAGCAGCTTAGCCCAGTCCGGGGAGCTGTTTTTT
>TRBV7-8|NA|TRBJ1-6|NA
CASSFGKNSPLHF
TGTGCCAGCAGCTTCGGGAAGAATTCACCCCTCCACTTT
>TRBV30|TRBD1|TRBJ1-3|NA
CAWSVGWGTGDSGNTIYF
TGTGCCTGGAGTGTGGGGTGGGGGACAGGGGACTCTGGAAACACCATATATTTT
>TRBV7-3|TRBD1|TRBJ1-5|NA
CASSAGTGQPQHF
TGTGCCAGCAGCGCCGGGACAGGTCAGCCCCAGCATTTT
>TRBV5-1|TRBD2|TRBJ2-3|NA
CASSYMNSGGATDTQYF
TGCGCCAGCAGCTACATGAATAGCGGGGGGGCCACAGATACGCAGTATTTT
>TRBV7-2|TRBD2|TRBJ2-1|NA
CASSLGLAGISYNEQFF
TGTGCCAGCAGCTTGGGACTAGCGGGAATCTCCTACAATGAGCAGTTCTTC
>TRBV15|NA|TRBJ2-2|NA
CATSRDRSGIGELFF
TGTGCCACCAGCAGAGATCGTTCGGGAATCGGGGAGCTGTTTTTT
>TRBV5-1|TRBD1|TRBJ2-7|few
CASSLGTGGIYEQYF
TGCGCCAGCAGCTTGGGGACAGGGGGCATCTACGAGCAGTACTTC
>TRBV4-3|NA|TRBJ1-4|NA
CASSQGQGNEKLFF
TGCGCCAGCAGCCAGGGTCAGGGTAATGAAAAACTGTTTTTT
>TRBV6-5|TRBD1|TRBJ2-5|once
CASSSDRGRETQYF
TGTGCCAGCAGTTCGGACAGGGGGCGGGAGACCCAGTACTTC
>TRBV25-1|NA|TRBJ2-2|NA
CASQIAGATGELFF
TGTGCCAGCCAAATTGCAGGGGCCACCGGGGAGCTGTTTTTT
>TRBV7-8|TRBD1|TRBJ1-5|NA
CASSADRGRFYSNQPQHF
TGTGCCAGCAGCGCCGACAGGGGGAGATTCTATAGCAATCAGCCCCAGCATTTT
>TRBV7-3|NA|TRBJ2-1|NA
CASSLFEVTEQFF
TGTGCCAGCAGCTTATTTGAGGTAACTGAGCAGTTCTTC
>TRBV27|NA|TRBJ2-5|NA
CASSLKGYQETQYF
TGTGCCAGCAGTTTAAAGGGGTACCAAGAGACCCAGTACTTC
>TRBV12-1|NA|TRBJ1-2|NA
CASSPAGRGRYYGYTF
TGTGCCAGCAGCCCCGCCGGGAGGGGTCGGTACTATGGCTACACCTTC
>TRBV4-2|NA|TRBJ1-1|NA
CASSQALGARSEAFF
TGTGCCAGCAGCCAAGCTCTAGGGGCGCGATCCGAAGCTTTCTTT
>TRBV18|TRBD1|TRBJ2-2|NA
CASSMSGTGNTGELFF
TGTGCCAGCTCAATGTCCGGGACAGGGAACACCGGGGAGCTGTTTTTT
>TRBV12-3/TRBV12-4|NA|TRBJ1-5|NA
CASSLNQPQHF
TGTGCCAGCAGCCTAAATCAGCCCCAGCATTTT
>TRBV7-2|TRBD1|TRBJ1-6|NA
CASSLEGGQSTGPNSPLHF
TGTGCCAGCAGCTTAGAAGGGGGACAGAGTACGGGGCCTAATTCACCCCTCCACTTT
>TRBV5-8|TRBD2|TRBJ2-2|few
CASRPHPGLASGELFF
TGTGCCAGCAGGCCCCATCCGGGACTAGCGTCCGGGGAGCTGTTTTTT
>TRBV6-5|TRBD2|TRBJ2-1|NA
CASSSVGGEQFF
TGTGCCAGCAGTTCCGTGGGGGGGGAGCAGTTCTTC
>TRBV5-1|TRBD1|TRBJ2-5|NA
CASRSVGTGVWETQYF
TGCGCCAGCAGATCAGTAGGGACAGGGGTTTGGGAGACCCAGTACTTC
>TRBV25-1|TRBD1|TRBJ2-5|NA
CASSPPPGQGARETQYF
TGTGCCAGCAGTCCCCCCCCAGGACAGGGGGCACGGGAGACCCAGTACTTC
>TRBV2|TRBD2|TRBJ2-3|NA
CASSGASGAGDTQYF
TGTGCCAGCAGTGGAGCTAGCGGGGCCGGAGATACGCAGTATTTT
>TRBV4-2|NA|TRBJ1-1|NA
CASSQDGQMNTEAFF
TGTGCCAGCAGCCAAGATGGACAAATGAACACTGAAGCTTTCTTT
>TRBV30|NA|TRBJ2-2|few
CAWSSQGHTGELFF
TGTGCCTGGAGTAGCCAGGGGCACACCGGGGAGCTGTTTTTT
>TRBV9|NA|TRBJ2-3|NA
CASSDPGTSTRDTQYF
TGTGCCAGCAGCGATCCAGGAACTTCAACGAGAGATACGCAGTATTTT